The rows below give T cell receptor beta chains drawn from one sample of a study of regulatory T cells in long-lasting Graves disease. TCRdb passed the multiplex PCR reads through MiXCR, listing each CDR3 protein once. The sample lists approximately 460,000 distinct CDR3 sequences; around 17% were seen once. This sample was shared with a second study, whose subject was T cells in Graves' hyperthyroidism and ophthalmopathy.

The sample was peripheral blood mononuclear cells (PBMCs), taken at new diagnosis, from a patient treated with antithyroid drugs. These receptors came from a woman in her twenties or thirties with Graves disease. The CDR3 runs from the conserved cysteine through the conserved F or W. The D gene is left open where the match is weak. Some rows mark clone size as missing; the rest say once, few, many or name a class of expanded clone.

clone size,CDR3 length,D gene,J gene,V gene,CDR3 DNA,CDR3 protein
NA,17,TRBD1,TRBJ2-5,TRBV19,TGTGCCAGTAGTATTCCGGGGCTGGGACAGGGCGAAGAGACCCAGTACTTC,CASSIPGLGQGEETQYF
NA,14,TRBD2,TRBJ2-7,TRBV9,TGTGCCAGCAGCGCACTCGGACTAGCGGGAGGGCAGTACTTC,CASSALGLAGGQYF
few,13,NA,TRBJ2-2,TRBV13,TGTGCCAGCAGCCTCAGGGTTCCCGGGGAGCTGTTTTTT,CASSLRVPGELFF
many,17,NA,TRBJ1-5,TRBV7-9,TGTGCCAGCAGCCGTTCCAAGGTGGACATTGGCAATCAGCCCCAGCATTTT,CASSRSKVDIGNQPQHF
many,15,TRBD1,TRBJ2-2,TRBV3-1,TGTGCCAGCAGCCTGGACAGGGGGTACACCGGGGAGCTGTTTTTT,CASSLDRGYTGELFF
NA,16,NA,TRBJ1-1,TRBV15,TGTGCCACCAGCAGAGACCCCAGGTATCTGAACACTGAAGCTTTCTTT,CATSRDPRYLNTEAFF
many,14,NA,TRBJ1-1,TRBV4-2,TGTGCCAGCAGCCCTCCCGAAACGAACACTGAAGCTTTCTTT,CASSPPETNTEAFF
many,14,NA,TRBJ1-1,TRBV7-3,TGTGCCAGCAGCTTAAACGGTAGGGGAAGGGAGGCTTTCTTT,CASSLNGRGREAFF
many,17,NA,TRBJ1-1,TRBV4-1,TGCGCCAGCAGCCAGAGCCCCATCCCGGGGGGAAACACTGAAGCTTTCTTT,CASSQSPIPGGNTEAFF
NA,14,NA,TRBJ1-1,TRBV7-6,TGTGCCAGCAGCTTAAAGGAAGTGAACACTGAAGCTTTCTTT,CASSLKEVNTEAFF
NA,12,NA,TRBJ2-6,TRBV24-1,TGTGCCACCGGGAGCTGGGCCAACGTCCTGACTTTC,CATGSWANVLTF
many,13,NA,TRBJ2-1,TRBV11-3,TGTGCCAGCAGCGGAAAAGGGTACAATGAGCAGTTCTTC,CASSGKGYNEQFF
many,11,TRBD1,TRBJ2-7,TRBV6-1,TGTGCCAGCCGGGACAGCTACGAGCAGTACTTC,CASRDSYEQYF
many,13,NA,TRBJ1-4,TRBV2,TGTGCCAGCTCTCAGGAGGGTCCAGAAAAACTGTTTTTT,CASSQEGPEKLFF
few,13,NA,TRBJ2-3,TRBV27,TGTGCCAGCAGTTTTTTCGTCACAGATACGCAGTATTTT,CASSFFVTDTQYF
many,13,TRBD1,TRBJ1-4,TRBV2,TGTGCCGGAGAACAGGGGGCGAATGAAAAACTGTTTTTT,CAGEQGANEKLFF
few,16,NA,TRBJ2-7,TRBV18,TGTGCCAGCTCACGGGGGGACAGCGGGAGTAGGTACGAGCAGTACTTC,CASSRGDSGSRYEQYF